This TCR beta chain was observed in a study of shared clonotypes between healthy human individuals. Study observations and caveats: Clonotypes shared by all four sorted-subset donors had higher generation probabilities than non-shared clonotypes.

This clone came up once. Its antigen is currently unknown. V lost 1 base, J lost 4 bases, and 20 bases lay in between. Germline V gives CDR1 LGHNA, CDR2 YSLEER. The CDR3 is 18 residues long. The authors loaded roughly 200 ng DNA, some 32,000 T cell genomes, into sorted-subset replicate PCRs. Measured with immunoSEQ multiplex PCR; TCRdb has only the in-frame clones, and not every one. The table has approximately 2,300,000 clones, about 90% seen once; the top ten hold 0.3% to 0.45%. This clonotype was obtained from a man younger than 35 in good health. Some clones in this sample may be carry-over from other donors' samples. The chain joins TRBV4-3 to TRBJ1-3; D not resolved. Sequenced: naive CD4+ T cells from PBMCs. The sample's subset: CD45RA+ positively selected. The CDR3 DNA reads as TGCGCCAGCAGCCAAGGGCATCTCGGCGGCGGAAGGGGAAACACCATATATTTT. The encoded protein is CASSQGHLGGGRGNTIYF.